The table lists the clone carrying this T cell receptor beta chain with many counts. The data belong to a study of tumor and adjacent non-tumor tissue in lung cancer. This sample's RNA came from whole unsorted tissue. This non-tumor lung sample came from over 3 cm beyond the tumor edge. A modified ARM-PCR protocol with three rounds of nested PCR amplified TCRbeta. TCRdb analysed the multiplex PCR reads with MiXCR anew, one entry per CDR3 protein. This table has almost 75,000 distinct CDR3 sequences, 65% to 75% appearing once. V lost 2 bases, J lost 6 bases, and 6 bases stayed unmatched. Germline assignment: CDR1 MNHNY and CDR2 SVGAGI (reference sequence). The CDR3 is made up of 15 amino acids.

The chain is built from TRBV6-6 and TRBJ1-4, with 7 bases that match TRBD1. The sequenced sample consisted of distant non-tumor lung tissue. The sequence derives from a woman aged 45-60 years with non-small cell lung cancer. The CDR3, as DNA: TGTGCCAGCAGTTACCCCAGGGGGAAGGATGAAAAACTGTTTTTT. Its protein product is CASSYPRGKDEKLFF.